This passage covers 17 T cell receptor beta chains from one sample sequenced in a study of cytomegalovirus exposure and HLA in healthy donors. Primers: 60 Vbeta forward and 13 Jbeta reverse. Using immunoSEQ multiplex PCR, the repertoire was profiled, and TCRdb retains in-frame clones only, with some absent. The sample has roughly 49,000 clones, 77% seen once. The sequenced sample consisted of PBMCs. Source of these receptors: a woman in her thirties or forties in good health and CMV-seropositive.

This chain connects TRBV6-1 to TRBJ2-7; tentatively, D is TRBD1 (6 bases). From germline, CDR1 is MNHNS and CDR2 SASEGT. The CDR3 has 15 residues. V dropped 4 bases and J dropped 7 bases, with 20 bases sitting between them. The CDR3 DNA reads as TGTGCCAGCAGTGCAGGACATCGAGTAACAGGGGAGCAGTACTTC. It yields the protein CASSAGHRVTGEQYF.

The V gene is TRBV5-4, the J gene TRBJ2-3, with 7 bases that match TRBD2. V shed 0 bases, J shed 4 bases, and the junction held 8 bases outside the gene matches. There are 16 residues in the CDR3. Germline V CDR1 and CDR2: SGHNT, YYREEE (reference sequence). This CDR3 reads CASSLAGGRGSDTQYF. In DNA form, the CDR3 reads TGTGCCAGCAGCTTGGCCGGGGGGAGAGGGTCAGATACGCAGTATTTT. Looking up the rest from reference TRBV5-4 and TRBJ2-3 gives the full variable domain: ETGVTQSPTHLIKTRGQQVTLRCSSQSGHNTVSWYQQALGQGPQFIFQYYREEENGRGNFPPRFSGLQFPNYSSELNVNALELDDSALYLCASSLAGGRGSDTQYFGPGTRLTVL.

A few counts support this clone. The chain uses TRBV5-1 and TRBJ1-2; maybe TRBD1 (5 bases). This CDR3 is built from 15 residues. Looked up from germline, CDR1 is SGHRS and CDR2 is YFSETQ. V lost 4 bases and J lost 1, with 14 bases in between. Here the CDR3 DNA reads TGCGCCAGCAGCCCCCGTGGCGGGGGTAACTATGGCTACACCTTC. It codes for CASSPRGGGNYGYTF.

The chain employs TRBV2 and TRBJ2-1; 11 bases are shared with TRBD2. CDR3 length: 15 amino acids. Trimming cost V 5 bases and J 7 bases; bases outside gene matches: 7. Germline V lookup: CDR1 SNHLY, CDR2 FYNNEI. In nucleotides, the CDR3 is TGTGCCAGCAGTAAGATAGCGGGGGGGCCGAATGAGCAGTTCTTC. It specifies CASSKIAGGPNEQFF.

Comment on this clone: The same CDR3 arises from other DNA sequences in this sample as well. V usage is TRBV5-1 and J usage is TRBJ1-2; 7 nucleotides agree with TRBD1. J lost 1 base, V lost 0 bases, and 0 bases had no gene match. Germline V gives CDR1 SGHRS, CDR2 YFSETQ. The CDR3 loop spans 14 amino acids. The CDR3 DNA sequence: TGCGCCAGCAGCTTGGACAGGGGTAACTATGGCTACACCTTC. Amino acid sequence: CASSLDRGNYGYTF.

The V gene is TRBV29-1, the J gene TRBJ1-1; D might be TRBD1 (6 bases). The CDR3 runs to 14 residues. The V end lost 6 bases, the J end lost 0 bases, and 14 bases lay between the germline ends. The germline V gene has CDR1 SQVTM and CDR2 ANQGSEA. CDR3 nucleotides: TGCAGCGTCCTCAAGGGGGGGATGAACACTGAAGCTTTCTTT. Residues: CSVLKGGMNTEAFF.

The chain combines TRBV15 with TRBJ1-3; possible D gene TRBD1, 6 bases. CDR1 is LNHNV, CDR2 YYDKDF, per germline (reference sequence). The CDR3 covers 15 residues. V was cut by 0 bases and J by 6 bases, with 12 bases left in between. CDR3 protein: CATSRDVTGENTIYF. The CDR3 nucleotides are TGTGCCACCAGCAGAGACGTGACAGGCGAAAACACCATATATTTT.

This clone has a single count. The rearrangement links TRBV5-6 to TRBJ1-1; D remains unclear. Germline loops: CDR1 SGHDT, CDR2 YYEEEE. V was shortened by 4 bases and J by 4 bases, with 11 bases between the two germline ends. This CDR3 has 13 amino acids. CDR3 sequence (DNA): TGTGCCAGCAGCCCACAGCTAATCACTGAAGCTTTCTTT. This encodes CASSPQLITEAFF.

As to this clone: Germline is not matched at one junction end, which may reflect a read error. This sequence joins TRBV20-1 and TRBJ2-7, with D unresolved. Germline assignment: CDR1 DFQATT and CDR2 SNEGSKA (reference sequence). The CDR3 contains 9 residues. CDR3 bases: TGCAGTCAGATCTCTTGGGCCTCTTTC. As protein: CSQISWASF.

The V and J genes are TRBV7-9 and TRBJ2-7; 10 bases align to TRBD1. J lost 6 bases, V lost 5 bases, and 10 bases had no gene match. Germline V lookup: CDR1 SEHNR, CDR2 FQNEAQ (reference sequence). The length of the CDR3 is 15 residues. For the CDR3, the DNA is TGTGCCAGCAGCCAAACCGGGACAGGGGTTGGCGAGCAGTACGTC. This codes for CASSQTGTGVGEQYV.

The chain employs TRBV5-1 and TRBJ1-2, with a tentative D call TRBD1 (5 bases). Germline V gene lookup returns CDR1 SGHRS and CDR2 YFSETQ. This CDR3 has 13 amino acids. V was trimmed by 2 bases and J by 8 bases, leaving 13 bases between them. The CDR3 is CASSFLGEVGYTF. The CDR3 coding sequence is TGCGCCAGCAGCTTCCTAGGGGAGGTCGGCTACACCTTC.

The rearrangement links TRBV9 to TRBJ1-1, with D perhaps TRBD1 (6 bases). V was cut by 3 bases and J by 7 bases, with 19 bases left in between. This CDR3 is built from 15 residues. Germline V gives CDR1 SGDLS, CDR2 YYNGEE. Here the CDR3 reads CASSAQTGKGLEAFF. The CDR3 DNA is TGTGCCAGCAGCGCTCAAACAGGGAAAGGCCTTGAAGCTTTCTTT.

The chain uses TRBV7-2 and TRBJ1-2; D ambiguous. Germline lookup yields CDR1 SGHTA and CDR2 FQGNSA. Between the trimmed V and J ends, which lost 7 bases and 5 bases, there was a span of 20 bases. The CDR3 has 15 amino acids. The CDR3 here is CASTEDYSGFYGYTF. The CDR3 DNA is TGTGCCAGCACGGAGGACTACTCGGGGTTTTATGGCTACACCTTC.

The V and J genes are TRBV9 and TRBJ1-6; no clear D gene. The V gene lost 4 bases and the J gene lost 8 bases, with 13 bases spanning the gap. The CDR3 has 14 amino acids. The germline V gene encodes CDR1 SGDLS and CDR2 YYNGEE. The CDR3 reads CASSPTQAHSPLHF. DNA for the CDR3: TGTGCCAGCAGCCCGACCCAGGCCCATTCACCCCTCCACTTT.

The genes are TRBV19 and TRBJ1-1; 7 nucleotides match TRBD1. This CDR3 is built from 14 residues. V lost 2 bases and J lost 0; bases outside the gene matches: 0. CDR1 is LNHDA, CDR2 SQIVND, per germline (reference sequence). In DNA, the CDR3 is TGTGCCAGTAGTATAACAGGGGTGAACACTGAAGCTTTCTTT. This sequence encodes CASSITGVNTEAFF.

The rearrangement uses TRBV27 and TRBJ1-5; 9 nucleotides match TRBD1. The J segment lost 4 bases and the V segment lost 9 bases, leaving 7 bases of the junction unmatched. The V gene's germline CDR1 is MNHEY and CDR2 SMNVEV (reference sequence). The CDR3 sequence is 14 residues long. The DNA for the CDR3 is TGTGCCAGTCGGTGGGGACAGGGAAATCAGCCCCAGCATTTT. Residues: CASRWGQGNQPQHF.

This clone turned up a few times. This rearrangement joins TRBV28 to TRBJ1-6, with 11 bases lining up with TRBD1. Germline loops: CDR1 MDHEN, CDR2 SYDVKM. The CDR3 contains 16 residues. Trimming cost V 7 bases and J 9 bases; bases outside gene matches: 11. The CDR3 coding sequence is TGTGCCAGCACTCCACCTGGGGGGACAGGGGGTTCACCCCTCCACTTT. Protein: CASTPPGGTGGSPLHF.